The text below deals with one T cell receptor beta chain. As yet, its antigen is unknown. CDR3 length equals 13 residues. V was clipped by 0 bases and J by 6 bases, with 9 bases between them. CDR1 and CDR2 (germline): LNHNV, YYDKDF (reference sequence). Donation came from healthy Caucasian individuals in Russia who were aged roughly 6 to 95. The sample is drawn from a study of blood T cells in healthy people across ages. Study conclusions and caveats: Comparison with aged donors showed that long-lived donors had more naive CD4+ cells and higher diversity.

A second roughly 6 to 11 cycle PCR used barcoded and J-beta primers. TCRdb reprocessed the 5' RACE reads with MiXCR, giving one entry per CDR3 protein. The table records about 1.5 million distinct CDR3 sequences, approximately 43% of them present only once. The clonotype comes from a woman younger than 35 in good health. Sequencing input: blood. The rearrangement uses TRBV15 and TRBJ2-7; D uncertain. CDR3 nucleotides: TGTGCCACCAGCAGAGAAGGTGTCCGCGAGCAGTACTTC. This codes for CATSREGVREQYF. The variable domain in full, completed from reference TRBV15 and TRBJ2-7, reads DAMVIQNPRYQVTQFGKPVTLSCSQTLNHNVMYWYQQKSSQAPKLLFHYYDKDFNNEADTPDNFQSRRPNTSFCFLDIRSPGLGDTAMYLCATSREGVREQYFGPGTRLTVT.